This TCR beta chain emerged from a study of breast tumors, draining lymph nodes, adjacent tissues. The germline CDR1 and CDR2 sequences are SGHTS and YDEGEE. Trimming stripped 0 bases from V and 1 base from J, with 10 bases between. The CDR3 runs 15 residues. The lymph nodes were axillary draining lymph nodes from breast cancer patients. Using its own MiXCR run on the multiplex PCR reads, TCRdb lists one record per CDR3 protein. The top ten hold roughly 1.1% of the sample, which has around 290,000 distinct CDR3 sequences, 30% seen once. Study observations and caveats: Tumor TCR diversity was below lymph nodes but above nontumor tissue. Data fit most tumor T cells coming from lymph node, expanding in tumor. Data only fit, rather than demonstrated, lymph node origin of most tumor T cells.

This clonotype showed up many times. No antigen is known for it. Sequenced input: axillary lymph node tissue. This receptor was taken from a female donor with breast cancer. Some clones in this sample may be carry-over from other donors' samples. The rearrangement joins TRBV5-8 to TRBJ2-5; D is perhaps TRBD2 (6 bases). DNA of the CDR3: TGTGCCAGCAGCTTGGAACCGGGGGTCCAAGAGACCCAGTACTTC. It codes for CASSLEPGVQETQYF.